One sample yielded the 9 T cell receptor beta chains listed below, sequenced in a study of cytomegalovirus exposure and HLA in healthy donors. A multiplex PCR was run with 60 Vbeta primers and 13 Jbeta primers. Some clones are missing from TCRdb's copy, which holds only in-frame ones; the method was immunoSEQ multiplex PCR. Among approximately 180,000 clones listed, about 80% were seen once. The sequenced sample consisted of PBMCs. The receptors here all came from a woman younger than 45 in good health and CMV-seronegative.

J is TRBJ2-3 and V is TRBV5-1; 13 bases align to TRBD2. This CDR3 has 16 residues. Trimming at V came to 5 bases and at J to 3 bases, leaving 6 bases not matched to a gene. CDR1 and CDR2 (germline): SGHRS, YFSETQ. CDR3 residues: CASRLSTSGRTDTQYF. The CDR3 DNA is TGCGCCAGCAGGTTATCGACTAGCGGGAGGACAGATACGCAGTATTTT.

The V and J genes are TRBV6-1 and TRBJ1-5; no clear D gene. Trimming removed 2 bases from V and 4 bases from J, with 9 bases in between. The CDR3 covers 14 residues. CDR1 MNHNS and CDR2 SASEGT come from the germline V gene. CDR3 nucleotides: TGTGCCAGCAGTGAACTCCACGGGAATCAGCCCCAGCATTTT. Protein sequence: CASSELHGNQPQHF.

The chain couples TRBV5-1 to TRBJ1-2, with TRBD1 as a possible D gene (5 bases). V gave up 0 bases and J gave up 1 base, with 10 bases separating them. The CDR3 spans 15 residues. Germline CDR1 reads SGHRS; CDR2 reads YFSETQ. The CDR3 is CASSLALGGNYGYTF. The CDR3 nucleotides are TGCGCCAGCAGCTTGGCCCTGGGGGGTAACTATGGCTACACCTTC.

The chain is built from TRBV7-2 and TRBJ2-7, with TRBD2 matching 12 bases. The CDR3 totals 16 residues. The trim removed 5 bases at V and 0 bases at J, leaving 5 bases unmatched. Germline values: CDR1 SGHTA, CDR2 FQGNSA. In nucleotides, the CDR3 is TGTGCCAGCAGCACCCAGGGACTAGCGGGCTCCTACGAGCAGTACTTC. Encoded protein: CASSTQGLAGSYEQYF.

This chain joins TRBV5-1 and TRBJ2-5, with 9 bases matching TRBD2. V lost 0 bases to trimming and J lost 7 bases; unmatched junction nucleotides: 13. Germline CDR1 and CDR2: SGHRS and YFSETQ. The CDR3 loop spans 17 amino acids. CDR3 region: CASSLALVAGGSRTQYF. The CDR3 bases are TGCGCCAGCAGCTTGGCGCTAGTGGCGGGGGGGTCTCGGACCCAGTACTTC.

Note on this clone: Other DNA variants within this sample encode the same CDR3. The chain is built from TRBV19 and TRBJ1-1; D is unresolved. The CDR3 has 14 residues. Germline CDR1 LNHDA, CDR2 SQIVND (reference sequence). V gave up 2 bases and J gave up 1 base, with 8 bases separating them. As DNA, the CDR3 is TGTGCCAGTAGTATAAGACGGGAGAACACTGAAGCTTTCTTT. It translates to CASSIRRENTEAFF.

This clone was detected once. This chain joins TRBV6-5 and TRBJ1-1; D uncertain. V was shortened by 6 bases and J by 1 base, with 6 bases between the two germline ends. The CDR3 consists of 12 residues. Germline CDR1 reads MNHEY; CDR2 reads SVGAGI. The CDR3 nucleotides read TGTGCCAGCAGGCCAGGGAACACTGAAGCTTTCTTT. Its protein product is CASRPGNTEAFF.

The CDR3 region has the DNA TGCGCCAGCAGCTTGGTTGGGGAGGGATGGGGCTCTGGGGCCAACGTCCTGACTTTC. Protein: CASSLVGEGWGSGANVLTF. This chain connects TRBV5-1 to TRBJ2-6, with 7 nucleotides matching TRBD2. Trimming cost V 0 bases and J 0 bases; bases outside gene matches: 9. The CDR3 is 19 residues long. Per the germline V gene, CDR1 is SGHRS and CDR2 is YFSETQ.

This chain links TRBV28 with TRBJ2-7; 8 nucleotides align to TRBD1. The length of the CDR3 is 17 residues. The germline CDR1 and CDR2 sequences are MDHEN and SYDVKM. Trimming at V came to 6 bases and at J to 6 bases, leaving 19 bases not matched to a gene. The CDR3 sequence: CASSQGGQGDAGREQYF. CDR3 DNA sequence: TGTGCCAGCAGCCAAGGCGGACAGGGTGATGCGGGTCGCGAGCAGTACTTC.